The clone carrying this T cell receptor beta chain was seen only a few times. This record comes from a study of T cells in Graves' hyperthyroidism and ophthalmopathy. Germline V gives CDR1 SEHNR, CDR2 FQNEAQ (reference sequence). The CDR3 covers 17 residues. J was trimmed by 1 base and V by 1 base; bases with no gene match: 9. There were TCR beta CDR3 regions amplified from RNA transcripts. The HTBI primer set drove a first-round RT-PCR of the TCR CDR3. TCRdb reanalysed the multiplex PCR reads using MiXCR and keeps one entry per CDR3 protein. Among 640,000 or so distinct CDR3 sequences, around 14% were seen once, and the ten largest hold over 6%. The authors obtained PBMCs from around 11 ml of fresh peripheral blood.

This receptor was obtained from a woman between 18 and 30 years old with Graves' ophthalmopathy. Input material: blood. The chain links TRBV7-9 to TRBJ1-2; TRBD1 matches at 7 bases. The CDR3 loop is CASSLDRQGFINYGYTF. The DNA of the CDR3 is TGTGCCAGCAGCTTAGATCGACAGGGATTCATTAACTATGGCTACACCTTC. Together with reference TRBV7-9 and TRBJ1-2, the CDR3 gives the full variable domain: DTGVSQNPRHKITKRGQNVTFRCDPISEHNRLYWYRQTLGQGPEFLTYFQNEAQLEKSRLLSDRFSAERPKGSFSTLEIQRTEQGDSAMYLCASSLDRQGFINYGYTFGSGTRLTVV.